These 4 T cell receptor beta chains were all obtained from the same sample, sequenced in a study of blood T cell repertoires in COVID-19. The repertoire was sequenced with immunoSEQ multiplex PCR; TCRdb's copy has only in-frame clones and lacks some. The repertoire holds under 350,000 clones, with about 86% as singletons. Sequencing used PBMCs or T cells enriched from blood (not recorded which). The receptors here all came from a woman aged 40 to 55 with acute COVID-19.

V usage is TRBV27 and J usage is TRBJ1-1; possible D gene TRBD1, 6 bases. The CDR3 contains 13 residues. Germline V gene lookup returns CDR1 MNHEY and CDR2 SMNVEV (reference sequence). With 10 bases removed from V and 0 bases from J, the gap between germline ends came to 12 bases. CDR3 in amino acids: CATRQDLNTEAFF. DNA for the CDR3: TGTGCCACCCGACAGGACCTGAACACTGAAGCTTTCTTT.

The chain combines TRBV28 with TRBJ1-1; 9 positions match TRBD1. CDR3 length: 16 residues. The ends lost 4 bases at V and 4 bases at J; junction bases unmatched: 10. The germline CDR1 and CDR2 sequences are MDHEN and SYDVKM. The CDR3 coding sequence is TGTGCCAGCAGTTACATACCGGGACAGGGTGGCACTGAAGCTTTCTTT. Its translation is CASSYIPGQGGTEAFF. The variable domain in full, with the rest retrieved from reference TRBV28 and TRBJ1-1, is DVKVTQSSRYLVKRTGEKVFLECVQDMDHENMFWYRQDPGLGLRLIYFSYDVKMKEKGDIPEGYSVSREKKERFSLILESASTNQTSMYLCASSYIPGQGGTEAFFGQGTRLTVV.

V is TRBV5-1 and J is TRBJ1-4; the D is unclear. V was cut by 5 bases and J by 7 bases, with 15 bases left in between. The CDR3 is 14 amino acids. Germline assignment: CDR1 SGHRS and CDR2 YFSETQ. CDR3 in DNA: TGCGCCAGCAGTATGGTGGGAGGGAGTGAAAAACTGTTTTTT. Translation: CASSMVGGSEKLFF.

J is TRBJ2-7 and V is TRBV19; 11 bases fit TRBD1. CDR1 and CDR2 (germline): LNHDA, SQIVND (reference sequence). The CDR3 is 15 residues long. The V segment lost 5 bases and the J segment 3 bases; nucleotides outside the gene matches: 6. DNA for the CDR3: TGTGCCAGTAGTTTTTCCGGGACAGGGGGCTACGAGCAGTACTTC. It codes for CASSFSGTGGYEQYF. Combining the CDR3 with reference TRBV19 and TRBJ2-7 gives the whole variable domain DGGITQSPKYLFRKEGQNVTLSCEQNLNHDAMYWYRQDPGQGLRLIYYSQIVNDFQKGDIAEGYSVSREKKESFPLTVTSAQKNPTAFYLCASSFSGTGGYEQYFGPGTRLTVT.